This TCR beta chain was found in a study of early T cells in non-severe SARS-CoV-2 infection. Individual cDNA molecules were tagged with unique molecular identifiers, the study reported. Using its own MiXCR run on the 5' RACE reads, TCRdb lists one record per CDR3 protein. This table has approximately 65,000 distinct CDR3 sequences, about 13% appearing once. Only a few counts were recorded for this clonotype. The CDR3 loop spans 13 amino acids. V lost 5 bases and J lost 4, with 11 bases in between. Looked up from germline, CDR1 is SEHNR and CDR2 is FQNEAQ (reference sequence). Sequenced material: whole blood. The sequence was obtained from an adult who was a healthcare worker with PCR-confirmed SARS-CoV-2 infection or an uninfected control (not recorded which). V and J are TRBV7-9 and TRBJ2-5; no definite D call. The CDR3 DNA is TGTGCCAGCAGCCCCCGAGCTGTAGAGACCCAGTACTTC. Encoded protein: CASSPRAVETQYF.